This T cell receptor (beta chain) was captured in a study of metastatic and nonmetastatic thyroid tumors. Thyroid surgery took place with no prior treatment in any patient. Germline CDR1 and CDR2: SGHRS and YFSETQ. The CDR3 loop spans 15 amino acids. Trimming cost V 2 bases and J 1 base, with 10 bases left between them. TCRdb re-called the PCR reads via MiXCR. Of 14,000 to 15,000 clones in the sample, approximately 23% were seen once. Sequences were obtained from tumor tissue. V usage is TRBV5-1 and J usage is TRBJ1-3; D perhaps matches TRBD1 (5 bases). This TCR was sampled from a female donor with papillary thyroid cancer or a benign thyroid nodule (not recorded which). Some clones in this sample may be carry-over from other donors' samples. The CDR3: CASSFHQGSGNTIYF. In nucleotides, the CDR3 is TGCGCCAGCAGCTTTCATCAGGGTTCTGGAAACACCATATATTTT.